Presented here are 2 T cell receptor beta chains from one specimen sequenced in a study of blood T cell repertoires in COVID-19. TCRdb's copy holds only in-frame clones and misses some; the assay was immunoSEQ multiplex PCR. The profile covers about 120,000 clones, with approximately 80% appearing a single time and 4% to 5% taken by the ten largest. Sequencing was done on a sample of peripheral blood. Receptor source: a woman aged 70 to 79 with acute or convalescent COVID-19.

The chain links TRBV27 to TRBJ2-3; 7 bases map to TRBD1. The ends lost 5 bases at V and 2 bases at J; junction bases unmatched: 10. The length of the CDR3 is 16 residues. CDR1 is MNHEY, CDR2 SMNVEV, per germline (reference sequence). The CDR3 spells CASSPYGQEPTDTQYF. CDR3 sequence (DNA): TGTGCCAGCAGTCCCTACGGACAGGAGCCCACAGATACGCAGTATTTT.

This clone was seen a single time. The chain has TRBV11-3 and TRBJ1-5; 10 bases align to TRBD1. The CDR3 runs to 18 residues. The germline V gene encodes CDR1 SGHNT and CDR2 YENEEA. V shed 1 base, J shed 2 bases, and the junction held 8 bases outside the gene matches. The CDR3 DNA reads TGTGCCAGCAGCTTAGGGTTGACAGGGGGCTGGGGCAATCAGCCCCAGCATTTT. Residues: CASSLGLTGGWGNQPQHF.